This T cell receptor beta chain emerged from a study of blood T cell repertoires in COVID-19 (dated by TCRdb to 2020 to 2022). As for the study more broadly: Collaborator samples came from the United States, Italy and Spain and covered acute and convalescent phases of COVID-19. The prospective study material was composed of cDNA or gDNA derived from T cells, B-cell-depleted T cells, or PBMCs. Deeply sampled blood TCRbeta repertoires from subjects exposed to, actively infected with, or recovered from COVID-19 were included in the dataset. The repertoires were released in a freely available public database intended as a resource for research on the immune response to SARS-CoV-2. Samples came from the ongoing ImmuneRACE study (first 160 participants) plus 1,254 subjects from 6 global collaborators. A de-identified subject ID, COVID-19 status, age in years and sex were almost always included in the sample metadata. Where available, HLA class I and class II types were taken from metadata supplied by the sample provider and were not determined by assay-based typing.

As regards this clone: The target of this receptor is not known. Base qualities are missing; no much larger clone stands one base away.

Broader findings and caveats from the paper: How much clinical and demographic metadata was included differed by source and by participant, and the metadata was provided uncurated.

The immunoSEQ Assay, a bias-controlled multiplex PCR, was used to amplify TCRbeta CDR3 regions from genomic DNA. For the original study's pipeline: The number of nucleated cells in each sample was estimated from the amplification of reference gene primers within the assay. To quantify the absolute abundance of each unique TCRbeta CDR3 rearrangement, sequence reads were collapsed and filtered. For each sample, productive Simpson clonality was calculated by taking the square root of Simpson's diversity index across productive rearrangements. Drawn from immuneACCESS, this table holds only the in-frame rearrangements with V and J called that TCRdb kept. Clones are partly lost; checked studies trace under half to an unresolved V gene and leave the rest unexplained. V, J and clone size are those of that table, while D and trimming were read from the DNA. Across this sample there are under 200,000 clones, with about 87% seen only once. About 3.9% of the sample lies in the top ten.

A second Seattle source provided samples from volunteer blood donors who had recovered from COVID-19. Collaborating institutions collected whole blood in K2EDTA tubes following their own protocols. For TCRbeta analysis, collaborator samples were shipped as frozen whole blood, as isolated PBMCs, or as DNA extracted from either sample type. CDR1 and CDR2, looked up from the germline V gene, are SQVTM and ANQGSEA. Inclusive of the bounding cysteine and phenylalanine, the CDR3 is 13 residues long. The DNA shown is the 39-base CDR3, in frame from base 1. V is clipped by 6 bases and J by 3 bases, and the sequence between their germline boundaries is 14 bases long.

The V gene is TRBV29-1 and the J gene is TRBJ1-1; too little of a D gene remains to name it. Sequencing input: peripheral blood. This TCR was sampled from a woman aged 60-75 years who had recovered from COVID-19. CDR3 reads: CSVERRLDTEAFF. The bases are TGCAGCGTGGAACGGAGGTTGGACACTGAAGCTTTCTTT. The full variable domain, with segments outside the CDR3 supplied by the reference TRBV29-1 and TRBJ1-1 proteins, appears as SAVISQKPSRDICQRGTSLTIQCQVDSQVTMMFWYRQQPGQSLTLIATANQGSEATYESGFVIDKFPISRPNLTFSTLTVSNMSPEDSSIYLCSVERRLDTEAFFGQGTRLTVV.